The rows below give T cell receptor beta chains drawn from one sample of a study of CXCR3-negative and CXCR3-positive naive CD8 T cells. With the 5' RACE reads reprocessed, TCRdb shows one record per CDR3 protein and no DNA. This sample's clone table lists under 50,000 distinct CDR3 sequences. Sequencing used naive CXCR3- CD8+ T cells from blood. These receptors were obtained from a human donor in good health. Some clones in this sample may be carry-over from other donors' samples. Both conserved end residues are part of each CDR3.

j_call | v_call | cdr3_aa
TRBJ2-7 | TRBV4-1 | CASSQESGTSSYEQYF
TRBJ2-7 | TRBV12-3/TRBV12-4 | CASTNWSYEQYF
TRBJ2-7 | TRBV7-2 | CASLRLAGAGHEQYF
TRBJ2-3 | TRBV7-2 | CASSLGLEAYF
TRBJ1-4 | TRBV6-4 | CASIRTGVEKLFF
TRBJ2-1 | TRBV23-1 | CASSLKWDLHGYNEQFF
TRBJ1-1 | TRBV6-5 | CASSYSGLGTEAFF
TRBJ2-5 | TRBV4-1 | CASSQDTGGVETQYF
TRBJ2-7 | TRBV29-1 | CSVRTGDSYEQYF
TRBJ2-7 | TRBV19 | CASSAGRTYEQYF
TRBJ2-5 | TRBV11-2 | CASMTTTGKNSETQYF
TRBJ1-1 | TRBV7-9 | CASSFATGMNTEAFF
TRBJ2-2 | TRBV5-6 | CASTIQHGGAGTGELFF
TRBJ2-1 | TRBV3-1 | CASSQYADEQFF
TRBJ2-1 | TRBV20-1 | CSAMQGQNYNEQFF
TRBJ2-7 | TRBV12-3/TRBV12-4 | CASSLLGGTYEQYF
TRBJ2-1 | TRBV20-1 | CSASGTQGAIYNEQFF
TRBJ2-7 | TRBV30 | CAWRAPQGYEQYF
TRBJ2-3 | TRBV11-2 | CASGGLAGFFADTQYF
TRBJ2-7 | TRBV23-1 | CASSQGGQGLSYEQYF
TRBJ2-3 | TRBV7-9 | CASSETGSNTDTQYF
TRBJ2-1 | TRBV20-1 | CSARDVGFHNEYNEQFF
TRBJ2-2 | TRBV6-5 | CASGPNGELFF
TRBJ2-7 | TRBV10-3 | CAISESVYEQYF
TRBJ2-1 | TRBV28 | CASSPTGTGYNEQFF
TRBJ2-1 | TRBV29-1 | CSVNIENVMSYNEQFF
TRBJ2-2 | TRBV5-6 | CASSLSGEGGELFF
TRBJ2-3 | TRBV6-2/TRBV6-3 | CASSPNTDTQYF
TRBJ2-1 | TRBV19 | CASSIEGLAGPYNEQFF
TRBJ2-2 | TRBV5-1 | CASSLRGANTGELFF
TRBJ2-7 | TRBV5-1 | CASSPGLAGYEQYF
TRBJ2-7 | TRBV19 | CASSMRSAGPYEQYF
TRBJ2-1 | TRBV15 | CATSLGLSSYNEQFF
TRBJ2-7 | TRBV28 | CASSGTGEGNEQYF
TRBJ2-3 | TRBV9 | CASSAQLAGNTDTQYF
TRBJ2-7 | TRBV2 | CATEPDRGRSYEQYF
TRBJ2-3 | TRBV28 | CASSLKTYPGLVTDTQYF
TRBJ2-5 | TRBV7-3 | CASSPSLGLGRDETQYF
TRBJ2-1 | TRBV20-1 | CSASTTSGGTSYNEQFF
TRBJ2-3 | TRBV4-2 | CASSQDVRNTDTQYF
TRBJ2-7 | TRBV5-1 | CASSYTGYSYEQYF
TRBJ1-5 | TRBV15 | CASRDSARNQPQHF
TRBJ2-5 | TRBV29-1 | CSVSRDTQETQYF
TRBJ2-1 | TRBV28 | CASSVNEGNEQFF
TRBJ2-7 | TRBV28 | CASSLPSYEQYF
TRBJ2-2 | TRBV2 | CAREAGESNTGELFF
TRBJ2-1 | TRBV28 | CASSLTAAIALDNEQFF
TRBJ2-5 | TRBV25-1 | CASRRQGEETQYF
TRBJ2-7 | TRBV4-3 | CASSQDRRDSYEQYF
TRBJ2-7 | TRBV27 | CASSPTGALYEQYF
TRBJ2-7 | TRBV7-6 | CASSLFEAEQYF
TRBJ2-7 | TRBV12-3/TRBV12-4 | CASSPLTGGYEQYF